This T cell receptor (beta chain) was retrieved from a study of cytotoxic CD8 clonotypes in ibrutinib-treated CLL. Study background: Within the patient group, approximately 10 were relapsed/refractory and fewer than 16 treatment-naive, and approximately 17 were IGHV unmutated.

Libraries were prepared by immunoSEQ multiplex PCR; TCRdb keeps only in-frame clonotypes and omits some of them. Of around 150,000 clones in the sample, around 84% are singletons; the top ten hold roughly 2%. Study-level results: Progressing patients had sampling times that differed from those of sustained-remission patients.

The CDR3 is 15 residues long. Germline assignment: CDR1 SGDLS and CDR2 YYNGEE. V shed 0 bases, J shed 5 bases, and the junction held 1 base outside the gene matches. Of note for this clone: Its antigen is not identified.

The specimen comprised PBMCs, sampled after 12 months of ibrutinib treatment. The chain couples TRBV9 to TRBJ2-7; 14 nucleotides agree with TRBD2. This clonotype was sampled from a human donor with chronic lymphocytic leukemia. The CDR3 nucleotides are TGTGCCAGCAGCGTAGGACTAGCGGGAGGGGACGAGCAGTACTTC. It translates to CASSVGLAGGDEQYF.